Below, 26 T cell receptor beta chains from the same sample are listed, as sequenced in a study of neurological immune-mediated disorders. TCRdb re-called the 5' RACE reads with MiXCR, one entry per CDR3 protein. The data contain about 49,000 distinct CDR3 sequences, 10% of them singletons. Time point denoted: longitudinal time-point 1 (baseline). Sequencing was performed on PBMCs. The origin of the receptors is a woman in her thirties or forties in good health.

This clonotype was counted ten times or more. In DNA form, the CDR3 reads TGTGCCAGCTCACTCGATCAGCGGGAGACCCAGTACTTC. Translated, it gives CASSLDQRETQYF. The chain is built from TRBV18 and TRBJ2-5, with a tentative D call TRBD2 (5 bases). V was clipped by 4 bases and J by 5 bases, with 11 bases between them. This CDR3 has 13 amino acids. CDR1 and CDR2 from the germline V gene are KGHSH and LQKENI.

This clonotype was seen ten or more times. The rearrangement joins TRBV28 to TRBJ2-5; no definite D call. V lost 3 bases and J 2 bases, leaving 10 bases between the germline ends. The CDR3 has 14 amino acids. The germline gives CDR1 MDHEN, CDR2 SYDVKM. The CDR3 loop reads CASSFQATQETQYF. The CDR3 DNA reads TGTGCCAGCAGTTTCCAGGCTACTCAAGAGACCCAGTACTTC.

In regard to this clonotype: A much larger clone lies a single base off, so this may be a read error. This chain joins TRBV4-3 and TRBJ2-3; D possibly uses TRBD1 or TRBD2 (5 bases each). Between the trimmed V and J ends, which lost 1 base and 3 bases, there was a span of 14 bases. The CDR3 contains 16 residues. The germline gives CDR1 LGHNA, CDR2 YSLEER. Here the CDR3 reads CASSQGVGPLTDTQYF. The CDR3 nucleotides are TGCGCCAGCAGCCAAGGAGTGGGACCCTTGACAGATACGCAGTATTTT.

Ten or more counts support this clonotype. This chain links TRBV7-2 with TRBJ2-1, with D perhaps TRBD2 (7 bases). V lost 5 bases and J lost 10, with 21 bases in between. Germline V gene data show CDR1 as SGHTA and CDR2 as FQGNSA. This CDR3 comprises 15 residues. CDR3 in DNA: TGTGCCAGCAGCGGTCGGAGTCGGGGGGCTGGGGAGCAGTTCTTC. This encodes CASSGRSRGAGEQFF.

This clonotype was detected ten times or more. This rearrangement joins TRBV7-8 to TRBJ1-6; D unclear. The V gene's germline CDR1 is SGHVS and CDR2 FQNEAQ. Trimming cost V 5 bases and J 8 bases, with 22 bases left between them. The CDR3 has 17 amino acids. CDR3 bases: TGTGCCAGCAGCCCCATTCCTAGGCCGCCGACTTATTCACCCCTCCACTTT. Translation: CASSPIPRPPTYSPLHF.

This clonotype was counted at least ten times. CDR3 in DNA: TGCAGTGCTAGTAGTGCCCCGGGACTAGCGGGAGGAAGCAATGAGCAGTTCTTC. Protein: CSASSAPGLAGGSNEQFF. The V and J genes are TRBV20-1 and TRBJ2-1, with 15 bases aligning to TRBD2. The CDR3 spans 18 residues. Germline-derived CDR1 and CDR2 are DFQATT and SNEGSKA (reference sequence). J lost 6 bases, V lost 3 bases, and 12 bases had no gene match.

Judged by abundance, this clonotype is medium-sized (0.01 to 0.1%). The V and J genes are TRBV5-1 and TRBJ1-1, with a tentative D call TRBD1 (5 bases). Trimming removed 0 bases from V and 0 bases from J, with 12 bases in between. Germline V lookup: CDR1 SGHRS, CDR2 YFSETQ. The CDR3 is 16 amino acids. The CDR3 loop reads CASSLGSQGLNTEAFF. The CDR3 bases are TGCGCCAGCAGCTTGGGTTCGCAGGGACTGAACACTGAAGCTTTCTTT.

This clonotype was recorded at least ten times. The rearrangement joins TRBV5-1 to TRBJ1-1; a weak D match, TRBD1 (5 bases). Per the germline V gene, CDR1 is SGHRS and CDR2 is YFSETQ. The CDR3 is made up of 16 amino acids. Trimming pared 6 bases from V and 9 bases from J, leaving 27 bases between. The CDR3 nucleotides read TGCGCCAGCACCCCGGGCATGGGGGAAGGGCCTAACAAAGCTTTCTTT. It translates to CASTPGMGEGPNKAFF.

The chain employs TRBV20-1 and TRBJ1-6; D is possibly TRBD1 (5 bases). CDR3 length equals 14 residues. Between the trimmed V and J ends, which lost 5 bases and 5 bases, there was a span of 13 bases. CDR1 is DFQATT, CDR2 SNEGSKA, per germline (reference sequence). This CDR3 reads CSASDGADNSPLHF. For the CDR3, the DNA is TGCAGTGCTTCGGACGGGGCAGATAATTCACCCCTCCACTTT.

Many counts were recorded for this clonotype. V usage is TRBV7-2 and J usage is TRBJ1-3, with TRBD1 as a possible D gene (5 bases). The CDR3 covers 14 residues. The germline V and J ends were trimmed by 2 bases and 4 bases, with 9 bases remaining between them. Germline V gene data show CDR1 as SGHTA and CDR2 as FQGNSA. CDR3 DNA: TGTGCCAGCAGCTTATGGTCAGGGGGAAACACCATATATTTT. It codes for CASSLWSGGNTIYF. Full variable domain (remainder filled in from reference TRBV7-2 and TRBJ1-3): GAGVSQSPSNKVTEKGKDVELRCDPISGHTALYWYRQSLGQGLEFLIYFQGNSAPDKSGLPSDRFSAERTGGSVSTLTIQRTQQEDSAVYLCASSLWSGGNTIYFGEGSWLTVV.

The V call is TRBV5-1, the J call TRBJ1-4, with a tentative D call TRBD1 (5 bases). The CDR3 is 13 residues long. V lost 5 bases and J lost 7, with 12 bases in between. Germline values: CDR1 SGHRS, CDR2 YFSETQ. CDR3 nucleotides: TGCGCCAGCAGAGAAGGGGCAGGTGAAAAACTGTTTTTT. Its translation is CASREGAGEKLFF.

There are many counts of this clonotype. The chain uses TRBV18 and TRBJ1-1; 7 bases match TRBD1. Germline-derived CDR1 and CDR2 are KGHSH and LQKENI. The junction had 4 bases not matched to a gene; V was cut back by 6 bases and J by 0 bases. This CDR3 comprises 14 residues. The CDR3 DNA follows: TGTGCCAGCTCCCGACAGGGACTGAACACTGAAGCTTTCTTT. Translation gives CASSRQGLNTEAFF.

This clonotype was observed at least ten times. The V call is TRBV15, the J call TRBJ2-5, with TRBD2 identical over 8 bases. The ends lost 4 bases at V and 3 bases at J; junction bases unmatched: 7. The germline gives CDR1 LNHNV, CDR2 YYDKDF (reference sequence). This CDR3 comprises 15 residues. CDR3 loop: CATSTFDGGEETQYF. CDR3 nucleotides: TGTGCCACCAGCACCTTCGACGGGGGGGAAGAGACCCAGTACTTC.

There are many counts of this clonotype. This CDR3 reads CASSWGQGLSNQPQHF. The DNA of the CDR3 is TGCGCCAGCAGCTGGGGACAGGGGCTAAGCAATCAGCCCCAGCATTTT. The J gene is TRBJ1-5, the V gene TRBV5-1; TRBD1 aligns across 10 bases. J lost 1 base, V lost 3 bases, and 4 bases had no gene match. The germline V gene encodes CDR1 SGHRS and CDR2 YFSETQ. The CDR3 consists of 16 residues.

This clonotype was counted ten times or more. The chain links TRBV7-2 to TRBJ2-7, with TRBD2 matching over 11 bases. Germline V gives CDR1 SGHTA, CDR2 FQGNSA. This CDR3 contains 17 residues. V shed 1 base, J shed 3 bases, and the junction held 8 bases outside the gene matches. Here the CDR3 DNA reads TGTGCCAGCAGCTTAGTTACTAGCGGGAGTGGCATCTACGAGCAGTACTTC. Its translation is CASSLVTSGSGIYEQYF.

This clonotype was seen ten or more times. The chain is built from TRBV20-1 and TRBJ1-1; D is possibly TRBD1 (6 bases). Between the trimmed V and J ends, which lost 5 bases and 0 bases, there was a span of 19 bases. Germline CDR1 and CDR2: DFQATT and SNEGSKA (reference sequence). The CDR3 covers 16 residues. CDR3 region: CSAYSTTGAMNTEAFF. The CDR3 DNA is TGCAGTGCTTATTCGACGACAGGCGCGATGAACACTGAAGCTTTCTTT.

In its sample, this clonotype was seen many times. The rearrangement links TRBV3-1 to TRBJ2-2, with 12 nucleotides matching TRBD1. Germline values: CDR1 LGHDT, CDR2 YNNKEL (reference sequence). The CDR3 is made up of 16 amino acids. Trimming removed 3 bases from V and 7 bases from J; junction bases left unmatched: 6. The CDR3 region has the DNA TGTGCCAGCAGCCATGTCGGGACAGGGGGCATCGGGGAGCTGTTTTTT. It translates to CASSHVGTGGIGELFF.

Many counts were recorded for this clonotype. The CDR3 region has the DNA TGCGCCAGCAGCCAATACCGGGACTACCAACGCAAATTCTTC. Amino acids: CASSQYRDYQRKFF. This chain uses TRBV4-1 with TRBJ2-1; 7 nucleotides match TRBD2. The germline V gene encodes CDR1 MGHRA and CDR2 YSYEKL. The J segment lost 16 bases and the V segment lost 2 bases, leaving 14 bases of the junction unmatched. This CDR3 spans 14 amino acids.

Comments on this clonotype: One end of the junction does not line up with germline, which may come from a read error. The chain recombines TRBV3-1 with TRBJ1-3; D gene unclear. The CDR3 covers 14 residues. Germline V gene lookup returns CDR1 LGHDT and CDR2 YNNKEL (reference sequence). CDR3 sequence (DNA): TGTGTCAGCAGCCTGCGGGGAGGGGGAAACACCATATATTTT. It is translated as CVSSLRGGGNTIYF.

This clonotype was seen ten or more times. This sequence joins TRBV20-1 and TRBJ2-1; D possibly corresponds to TRBD2 (6 bases). Germline assignment: CDR1 DFQATT and CDR2 SNEGSKA (reference sequence). The CDR3 totals 17 residues. V was trimmed by 0 bases and J by 10 bases, leaving 25 bases between them. The CDR3: CSARDKGGLAFPQEQFF. CDR3 nucleotides: TGCAGTGCTAGAGATAAGGGCGGGCTAGCGTTCCCTCAGGAGCAGTTCTTC.

Many counts were recorded for this clonotype. J is TRBJ2-2 and V is TRBV11-2; D call uncertain. This CDR3 is 13 amino acids long. V dropped 5 bases and J dropped 3 bases, with 7 bases sitting between them. Germline values: CDR1 SGHAT, CDR2 FQNNGV. CDR3 coding DNA: TGTGCCAGCAGCCTATCGGACACCGGGGAGCTGTTTTTT. Translated, it gives CASSLSDTGELFF.

This clonotype was seen many times. The gene calls are TRBV6-5 and TRBJ2-5; 10 nucleotides align to TRBD1. V shed 4 bases, J shed 4 bases, and the junction held 6 bases outside the gene matches. Looked up from germline, CDR1 is MNHEY and CDR2 is SVGAGI. This CDR3 spans 15 amino acids. CDR3 sequence reads: CASSSDRGPGETQYF. The CDR3 bases are TGTGCCAGCAGTTCCGACAGGGGGCCGGGAGAGACCCAGTACTTC.

This clonotype was seen many times. The CDR3, as DNA: TGTGCCAGCAGCCCGTGGGTTGCAACTAATGAAAAACTGTTTTTT. It specifies CASSPWVATNEKLFF. The chain couples TRBV12-3 or TRBV12-4 to TRBJ1-4; D is unresolved. The CDR3 loop spans 15 amino acids. Trimming took 6 bases from V and 0 from J, leaving 11 bases between them.

V and J are TRBV7-2 and TRBJ2-2; 9 nucleotides match TRBD1. Germline CDR1 SGHTA, CDR2 FQGNSA. V shed 5 bases, J shed 5 bases, and the junction held 9 bases outside the gene matches. This CDR3 region has 16 residues. This chain's CDR3 is CASSLLAGQGTGELFF. Written as DNA, the CDR3 is TGTGCCAGCAGCCTCCTGGCGGGACAGGGTACCGGGGAGCTGTTTTTT.

This clonotype was recorded at least ten times. V and J are TRBV5-1 and TRBJ2-5; tentatively, D is TRBD1 (6 bases). The V and J ends lost 2 bases and 3 bases respectively, with 17 bases between them. There are 16 residues in the CDR3. Germline V gives CDR1 SGHRS, CDR2 YFSETQ. CDR3 loop: CASSFLQGRAEETQYF. The CDR3 DNA follows: TGCGCCAGCAGCTTCCTTCAGGGGAGAGCCGAAGAGACCCAGTACTTC.

There are many counts of this clonotype. The chain links TRBV9 to TRBJ1-1, with D unresolved. V lost 5 bases, J lost 5 bases, and 19 bases lay in between. This CDR3 is 15 amino acids long. Germline V lookup: CDR1 SGDLS, CDR2 YYNGEE. For the CDR3, the DNA is TGTGCCAGCAGTCCGGCCGGAACGAGCGGGACTGAAGCTTTCTTT. Amino acid sequence: CASSPAGTSGTEAFF. Full variable domain (outside the CDR3, taken from reference TRBV9 and TRBJ1-1): DSGVTQTPKHLITATGQRVTLRCSPRSGDLSVYWYQQSLDQGLQFLIQYYNGEERAKGNILERFSAQQFPDLHSELNLSSLELGDSALYFCASSPAGTSGTEAFFGQGTRLTVV.